A few counts support the clone carrying this T cell receptor beta chain. These data come from a study of blood T cell repertoires in COVID-19. Per the original data handling: Estimation of nucleated cell counts relied on the amplification of reference gene primers. The repertoire was sequenced with immunoSEQ multiplex PCR; TCRdb's copy has only in-frame clones and lacks some. For V, J and clone size, that table is used; D and trimming come from the DNA. Seen here are about 170,000 clones, 86% observed once, and the top ten hold 5.5% to 8.5%. The ends were cut back, 3 bases at V and 5 bases at J, with 18 bases in the middle. The CDR3 runs 16 residues. Germline CDR1 and CDR2: SGHNT and YYREEE (reference sequence).

The source material was peripheral blood. The TCR sequence derives from a woman aged 80 or over in a cohort sampled during active or convalescent COVID-19. The rearrangement links TRBV5-4 to TRBJ2-1; D possibly corresponds to TRBD2 (6 bases). CDR3 DNA sequence: TGTGCCAGCAGCTCCTCGGGAAGGCGGGGACACAATGAGCAGTTCTTC. Its translation is CASSSSGRRGHNEQFF.